This TCR beta chain came from a study of early T cells in non-severe SARS-CoV-2 infection. This clonotype has more than one count but fewer than ten. TCRdb re-called the 5' RACE reads with MiXCR, one entry per CDR3 protein. The sample consists of roughly 80,000 distinct CDR3 sequences, less than 8% of them appearing once. The receptor was isolated from an adult who was a healthcare worker with PCR-confirmed SARS-CoV-2 infection or an uninfected control (not recorded which). Material: whole blood.

For the CDR3, the DNA is TGCAGCGCCAAGACGGGATACACTGAAGCTTTCTTT. This gives the protein CSAKTGYTEAFF. This chain links TRBV29-1 with TRBJ1-1; D is ambiguous. Trimming shortened V by 7 bases and J by 3 bases, and 12 bases separated the two germline ends. The CDR3 spans 12 residues. Germline V gene data show CDR1 as SQVTM and CDR2 as ANQGSEA.